These 4 T cell receptor beta chains were sequenced from one sample in a study of CD8+ T cells in alopecia areata. RNA was isolated and reverse transcribed to cDNA, the sequencing template. TCRdb's table, derived via immunoSEQ multiplex PCR, lists solely in-frame clones and lacks some. There are about 180,000 clones in the sample; over 55% occur only once, and about 1.5% lies in the top ten. Sequencing used CD4+ T cells sorted from blood, obtained at week 0. These receptors all come from a human donor with alopecia areata.

This clone was picked up a small number of times. Other DNA sequences in the sample encode the same CDR3. The chain uses TRBV29-1 and TRBJ1-2; TRBD1 might be the D (5 bases). CDR1 SQVTM and CDR2 ANQGSEA come from the germline V gene. The CDR3 spans 11 residues. Trimming cost V 5 bases and J 8 bases, with 12 bases left between them. CDR3: CSVWTGGGYTF. CDR3 DNA sequence: TGCAGCGTTTGGACTGGGGGAGGCTACACCTTC.

The J gene is TRBJ2-6, the V gene TRBV15; D gene uncertain. Germline-derived CDR1 and CDR2 are LNHNV and YYDKDF (reference sequence). There are 15 residues in the CDR3. The V end was cut by 3 bases, the J end by 4 bases, with 10 bases between. CDR3 sequence: CATSRANGGANVLTF. CDR3 in DNA: TGTGCCACCAGCAGGGCCAACGGCGGGGCCAACGTCCTGACTTTC.

This chain connects TRBV2 to TRBJ2-3; D call uncertain. Trimming left V 4 bases short and J 4 bases short, with 6 bases between. In germline, CDR1 is SNHLY, CDR2 FYNNEI. This CDR3 has 12 amino acids. CDR3 amino acids: CASSGPADTQYF. DNA for the CDR3: TGTGCCAGCAGTGGGCCTGCAGATACGCAGTATTTT.

There are many counts of this clone. The chain recombines TRBV7-2 with TRBJ2-3; either TRBD1 or TRBD2 may supply D (5 bases each). CDR1 is SGHTA and CDR2 is FQGNSA in the germline V gene. V dropped 5 bases and J dropped 13 bases, with 19 bases sitting between them. CDR3 length: 13 residues. The CDR3 protein is CASSPTTGTVEYF. The CDR3, as DNA: TGTGCCAGCAGCCCAACCACCGGGACCGTGGAGTATTTT.